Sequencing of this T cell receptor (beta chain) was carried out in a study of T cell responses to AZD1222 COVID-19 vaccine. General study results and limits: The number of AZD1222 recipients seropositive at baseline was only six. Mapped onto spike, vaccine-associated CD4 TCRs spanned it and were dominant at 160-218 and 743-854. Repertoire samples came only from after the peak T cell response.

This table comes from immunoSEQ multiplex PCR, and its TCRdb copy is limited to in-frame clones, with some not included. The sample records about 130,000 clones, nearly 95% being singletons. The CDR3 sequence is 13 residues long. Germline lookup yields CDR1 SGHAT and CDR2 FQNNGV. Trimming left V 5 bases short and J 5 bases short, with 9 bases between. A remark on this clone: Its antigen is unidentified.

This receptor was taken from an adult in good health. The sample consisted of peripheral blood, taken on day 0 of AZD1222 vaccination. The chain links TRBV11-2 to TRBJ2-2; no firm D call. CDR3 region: CASSPFETGELFF. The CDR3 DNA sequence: TGTGCCAGCAGCCCCTTCGAAACCGGGGAGCTGTTTTTT.